One sample yielded the 9 T cell receptor beta chains listed below, sequenced in a study of shared clonotypes between healthy human individuals. TCRdb's table, derived via immunoSEQ multiplex PCR, lists solely in-frame clones and lacks some. The repertoire holds about a million clones, with around 77% as singletons. Sequenced sample: memory CD4+ T cells from PBMCs. Indicated subset: CD45RA-negative fraction. These receptors were taken from a man younger than 30 in good health. Some clones in this sample may be carry-over from other donors' samples.

The chain recombines TRBV6-6 with TRBJ1-3; 7 bases agree with TRBD1. V was clipped by 10 bases and J by 4 bases; unmatched bases: 10. Germline V CDR1 and CDR2: MNHNY, SVGAGI (reference sequence). The CDR3 spans 14 residues. CDR3 amino acids: CATNPGTAGNTIYF. The CDR3 DNA follows: TGTGCCACCAATCCCGGGACAGCCGGAAACACCATATATTTT.

V usage is TRBV20-1 and J usage is TRBJ1-5, with D possibly being TRBD1 (5 bases). The CDR3 totals 11 residues. Germline values: CDR1 DFQATT, CDR2 SNEGSKA (reference sequence). V shed 3 bases and J shed 12 bases, with 12 bases lying between them. The CDR3 DNA is TGCAGTGCTAGTTCTGGCAGGGACCAGCATTTT. Translation: CSASSGRDQHF.

In its sample, this clone was seen once. The rearrangement joins TRBV29-1 to TRBJ1-5; D is uncertain. Trimming took off 4 bases at V and 4 bases at J, with 11 bases between the two ends. CDR1 and CDR2 from the germline V gene are SQVTM and ANQGSEA. This CDR3 is 13 amino acids long. This CDR3 reads CSVADRPNQPQHF. The DNA for the CDR3 is TGCAGCGTTGCGGACCGGCCAAATCAGCCCCAGCATTTT.

The chain links TRBV5-4 to TRBJ2-2; D is uncertain. CDR1 SGHNT and CDR2 YYREEE come from the germline V gene (reference sequence). V lost 6 bases to trimming and J lost 3 bases, with 15 bases between them. The CDR3 has 15 amino acids. The CDR3 DNA reads as TGTGCCAGCACGAGCTTCCCACTGCACACCGGGGAGCTGTTTTTT. It translates to CASTSFPLHTGELFF. Drawing the rest from reference TRBV5-4 and TRBJ2-2, the complete variable domain is ETGVTQSPTHLIKTRGQQVTLRCSSQSGHNTVSWYQQALGQGPQFIFQYYREEENGRGNFPPRFSGLQFPNYSSELNVNALELDDSALYLCASTSFPLHTGELFFGEGSRLTVL.

The chain has TRBV29-1 and TRBJ2-6, with D unresolved. Germline V gene sequence: CDR1 SQVTM, CDR2 ANQGSEA. Between the trimmed V and J ends, which lost 4 bases and 2 bases, there was a span of 3 bases. The CDR3 runs 12 residues. CDR3 DNA sequence: TGCAGCGTTGTTACTGGGGCCAACGTCCTGACTTTC. Translated: CSVVTGANVLTF.

The table lists this clone with a few counts. J is TRBJ2-7 and V is TRBV9; D is unclear. Germline-derived CDR1 and CDR2 are SGDLS and YYNGEE. Trimming left V 0 bases short and J 2 bases short, with 9 bases between. This CDR3 has 14 residues. The CDR3 bases are TGTGCCAGCAGCGTAGACCTGGCACCCTACGAGCAGTACTTC. It yields the protein CASSVDLAPYEQYF.

To note about this clone: This sequence may be a read error, since a much larger clone differs from it by one base. The rearrangement links TRBV28 to TRBJ2-7; TRBD1 matches at 7 bases. Germline loops: CDR1 MDHEN, CDR2 SYDVKM. This CDR3 has 13 amino acids. The J segment lost 0 bases and the V segment lost 6 bases, leaving 2 bases of the junction unmatched. The CDR3 loop reads CASRGDSSYEQYF. The CDR3, as DNA: TGTGCCAGCAGGGGGGACAGCTCCTACGAGCAGTACTTC.

A few counts support this clone. The chain joins TRBV5-8 to TRBJ2-5; D unresolved. Germline values: CDR1 SGHTS, CDR2 YDEGEE. The CDR3 loop spans 13 amino acids. Trimming removed 4 bases at V and 6 bases at J, with 13 bases between. CDR3 sequence: CASSPARFQTQYF. For the CDR3, the DNA is TGTGCCAGCAGCCCCGCGAGGTTCCAGACCCAGTACTTC. The whole variable domain, filled in from reference TRBV5-8 and TRBJ2-5, reads EAGVTQSPTHLIKTRGQQATLRCSPISGHTSVYWYQQALGLGLQFLLWYDEGEERNRGNFPPRFSGRQFPNYSSELNVNALELEDSALYLCASSPARFQTQYFGPGTRLLVL.

This chain links TRBV2 with TRBJ1-5; D uncertain. Germline CDR1 and CDR2: SNHLY and FYNNEI. There are 19 residues in the CDR3. The V and J ends lost 2 bases and 0 bases respectively, with 20 bases between them. The CDR3 region is CASSERFVAETYSNQPQHF. CDR3 in DNA: TGTGCCAGCAGTGAAAGATTTGTGGCAGAAACTTATAGCAATCAGCCCCAGCATTTT.